This TCR beta chain is drawn from a study of patients and donors after allogeneic stem cell transplantation. This CDR3 has 15 amino acids. Deletions cut 1 base from V and 4 bases from J, with 14 bases between. Per germline, CDR1 ENHRY and CDR2 SYGVKD. A single record per CDR3 protein comes from TCRdb applying MiXCR to the RT-PCR reads. The profile covers about a million distinct CDR3 sequences, with roughly 18% appearing a single time and roughly 6% taken by the ten largest. The V call is TRBV10-3, the J call TRBJ2-7, with D uncertain. The receptor was derived from a human donor who was either an allogeneic HSCT recipient or a stem cell or donor lymphocyte infusion donor (not recorded which). It is not recorded whose cells these are; they may come from a transplant donor. Sample: blood, either unsorted or a sorted T cell fraction (not recorded which). This CDR3 is CAISEYESLGYEQYF. The CDR3 coding sequence is TGTGCCATCAGTGAGTATGAGAGTTTGGGATACGAGCAGTACTTC.